This TCR beta chain was captured by sequencing in a study of OX40 agonist ivuxolimab in advanced cancers. CDR1 is SGHAT and CDR2 is FQNNGV in the germline V gene. The CDR3 runs to 13 residues. Trimming left V 5 bases short and J 4 bases short, with 8 bases between. Comments on this clone: Its antigen is not identified.

Here immunoSEQ multiplex PCR was the method, and the copy in TCRdb shows in-frame clones only, minus some. The sample carries about 83,000 clones, about 86% recorded once. Study results and limitations: Blood T cells, both CD4+ and CD8+, expanded clonally by week 6 at 0.1 to 3.0 mg/kg.

The specimen was CD4+ or CD8+ T cells sorted from blood, collected in a trial of the OX40 agonist ivuxolimab. The TCR originated in an adult with an advanced solid tumor such as melanoma, head and neck, liver or kidney cancer. V is TRBV11-2 and J is TRBJ2-2; D is unresolved. In nucleotides, the CDR3 is TGTGCCAGCAGCCCTCCAGGCACCGGGGAGCTGTTTTTT. This gives the protein CASSPPGTGELFF.